The 22 T cell receptor beta chains below come from one sample, sequenced in a study of blood T cell repertoires in COVID-19. TCRdb keeps only in-frame clones here, not all; method: immunoSEQ multiplex PCR. In the table there are approximately 190,000 clones, roughly 86% of which are singletons. The sample comprised peripheral blood. Receptors were obtained from a woman aged 70 to 79 with active or convalescent COVID-19.

This clone occurred once. The chain combines TRBV5-4 with TRBJ2-2, with TRBD2 matching 9 bases. With 1 base clipped from V and 5 bases from J, the junction kept 6 bases outside the gene matches. In germline, CDR1 is SGHNT, CDR2 YYREEE (reference sequence). The CDR3 contains 16 residues. This chain's CDR3 is CASSLISGSSTGELFF. The CDR3 nucleotides are TGTGCCAGCAGCTTGATTAGCGGGAGTTCGACCGGGGAGCTGTTTTTT.

This chain uses TRBV6-4 with TRBJ2-2, with D possibly TRBD1 on 5 matching bases. The CDR3 consists of 16 residues. Trimming shortened V by 5 bases and J by 6 bases, and 19 bases separated the two germline ends. Germline values: CDR1 MRHNA, CDR2 SNTAGT. CDR3 bases: TGTGCCAGCAGTCCCGGATTAGGGGCGTCCGCCGGGGAGCTGTTTTTT. Its protein product is CASSPGLGASAGELFF.

V gene TRBV6-6 combines with J gene TRBJ1-3; 7 bases align to TRBD1. The trim removed 5 bases at V and 4 bases at J, leaving 14 bases unmatched. The CDR3 length is 17 residues. CDR1 and CDR2 (germline): MNHNY, SVGAGI (reference sequence). CDR3 loop: CASSRRGVEGAGNTIYF. CDR3 nucleotides: TGTGCCAGCAGTCGCAGGGGGGTCGAGGGGGCCGGAAACACCATATATTTT.

Points on this clone: The same CDR3 also results from other DNA sequences found in this sample. The chain employs TRBV28 and TRBJ1-2; D uncertain. Germline CDR1 is MDHEN and CDR2 is SYDVKM. This CDR3 has 12 residues. Deletions cut 2 bases from V and 5 bases from J, with 6 bases between. CDR3 loop: CASSLDSYGYTF. CDR3 nucleotide sequence: TGTGCCAGCAGTTTAGACTCATATGGCTACACCTTC.

V usage is TRBV3-1 (or the pseudogene TRBV3-2) and J usage is TRBJ2-1; TRBD1 is a possible D gene (6 bases). This CDR3 has 12 residues. V was trimmed by 1 base and J by 9 bases, leaving 7 bases between them. Per the germline V gene, CDR1 is LGHDT and CDR2 is YNNKEL (reference sequence). The CDR3 DNA reads TGTGCCAGCAGCCAAGTCAGGGGTGAGCAGTTCTTC. Amino acid sequence: CASSQVRGEQFF.

This chain links TRBV6-5 with TRBJ1-1; TRBD1 might be the D (5 bases). V was pared by 7 bases and J by 0 bases, with 12 bases between. Germline CDR1 MNHEY, CDR2 SVGAGI. This CDR3 spans 14 amino acids. CDR3 in amino acids: CASKHRDLNTEAFF. In DNA form, the CDR3 reads TGTGCCAGCAAGCACCGGGACTTGAACACTGAAGCTTTCTTT.

V is TRBV18 and J is TRBJ1-3, with TRBD1 identical over 9 bases. Germline CDR1 reads KGHSH; CDR2 reads LQKENI. The CDR3 runs to 16 residues. The trim removed 3 bases at V and 3 bases at J, leaving 6 bases unmatched. The CDR3 is CASSPSLGQGGNTIYF. CDR3 nucleotides: TGTGCCAGCTCACCCTCTTTGGGACAGGGTGGAAACACCATATATTTT.

CDR3 DNA sequence: TGTGCCAGCAGCTCTAGATCTGGATCCAACACTGAAGCTTTCTTT. Protein: CASSSRSGSNTEAFF. The V and J genes are TRBV9 and TRBJ1-1, with D hard to call. This CDR3 is 15 amino acids long. Germline V gene lookup returns CDR1 SGDLS and CDR2 YYNGEE. The germline V and J ends were trimmed by 4 bases and 2 bases, with 15 bases remaining between them.

This clone was seen more than once but under ten times. CDR3 in amino acids: CSAPRGGWQYF. In DNA, the CDR3 is TGCAGTGCCCCACGGGGGGGGTGGCAGTACTTC. The chain links TRBV20-1 to TRBJ2-7; 8 bases are shared with TRBD2. CDR1 is DFQATT, CDR2 SNEGSKA, per germline (reference sequence). The CDR3 contains 11 residues. V dropped 6 bases and J dropped 9; count of bases not matched to a gene: 7.

The rearrangement joins TRBV5-1 to TRBJ2-1; weak D call: TRBD2 (6 bases). Trimming stripped 0 bases from V and 7 bases from J, with 11 bases between. This CDR3 has 14 residues. Germline V lookup: CDR1 SGHRS, CDR2 YFSETQ. Written as DNA, the CDR3 is TGCGCCAGCAGCTTGGAGGCGGGAAGGAATGAGCAGTTCTTC. Protein product: CASSLEAGRNEQFF.

This clone was observed once. This chain connects TRBV27 to TRBJ2-7, with a tentative D call TRBD1 (6 bases). Between the trimmed V and J ends, which lost 4 bases and 4 bases, there was a span of 17 bases. Germline CDR1 reads MNHEY; CDR2 reads SMNVEV (reference sequence). There are 15 residues in the CDR3. In DNA, the CDR3 is TGTGCCAGCAGTTCACGACATAGGGGGAGTTACGAGCAGTACTTC. Translation: CASSSRHRGSYEQYF.

This clone was counted only a few times. This chain links TRBV5-4 with TRBJ2-2; weak D call: TRBD1 (6 bases). V was pared by 4 bases and J by 1 base, with 8 bases between. CDR3 length: 14 residues. In germline, CDR1 is SGHNT, CDR2 YYREEE (reference sequence). The CDR3 DNA reads as TGTGCCAGCAGCGCGACAGGGAACACCGGGGAGCTGTTTTTT. Residues: CASSATGNTGELFF.

This chain uses TRBV27 with TRBJ2-2; 10 positions agree with TRBD2. Germline V CDR1 and CDR2: MNHEY, SMNVEV (reference sequence). J lost 4 bases, V lost 4 bases, and 9 bases had no gene match. This CDR3 contains 17 residues. CDR3 sequence (DNA): TGTGCCAGCAGTTCCACTAGCGGGATTTTAAGCACCGGGGAGCTGTTTTTT. Its translation is CASSSTSGILSTGELFF.

This chain uses TRBV5-1 with TRBJ1-4; the D gene is possibly TRBD1 (6 bases). Germline V gene lookup returns CDR1 SGHRS and CDR2 YFSETQ. V was clipped by 3 bases and J by 1 base, with 10 bases between them. This CDR3 spans 15 amino acids. The CDR3 nucleotides read TGCGCCAGCAGCTCCAGGGGTGGAACTAATGAAAAACTGTTTTTT. It yields the protein CASSSRGGTNEKLFF.

The chain employs TRBV5-1 and TRBJ2-3, with a possible D match to TRBD1 (5 bases). Germline V CDR1 and CDR2: SGHRS, YFSETQ. The CDR3 runs to 17 residues. Trimming shortened V by 2 bases and J by 1 base, and 17 bases separated the two germline ends. The CDR3 protein is CASSFWTSAFGTDTQYF. DNA for the CDR3: TGCGCCAGCAGCTTTTGGACATCCGCCTTTGGCACAGATACGCAGTATTTT.

The J gene is TRBJ2-7, the V gene TRBV11-3; TRBD2 matches 9 bases. The trim removed 4 bases at V and 3 bases at J, leaving 19 bases unmatched. Germline V CDR1 and CDR2: SGHNT, YENEEA. The CDR3 totals 19 residues. The CDR3 reads CASSYLTQLAGPSRYEQYF. The CDR3 nucleotides are TGTGCCAGCAGCTATCTAACCCAGCTAGCGGGACCTAGCCGCTACGAGCAGTACTTC.

The genes are TRBV15 and TRBJ2-7; D possibly corresponds to TRBD2 (7 bases). V lost 0 bases to trimming and J lost 6 bases, with 15 bases between them. There are 15 residues in the CDR3. The germline V gene encodes CDR1 LNHNV and CDR2 YYDKDF (reference sequence). CDR3 amino acids: CATSRDGKGEGEQYF. As DNA, the CDR3 is TGTGCCACCAGCAGAGATGGCAAGGGGGAGGGCGAGCAGTACTTC. Full variable domain (remainder filled in from reference TRBV15 and TRBJ2-7): DAMVIQNPRYQVTQFGKPVTLSCSQTLNHNVMYWYQQKSSQAPKLLFHYYDKDFNNEADTPDNFQSRRPNTSFCFLDIRSPGLGDTAMYLCATSRDGKGEGEQYFGPGTRLTVT.

The chain uses TRBV19 and TRBJ2-3; D is possibly TRBD2 (6 bases). Germline CDR1 and CDR2: LNHDA and SQIVND (reference sequence). V gave up 10 bases and J gave up 4 bases, with 15 bases separating them. The CDR3 is made up of 13 amino acids. In DNA, the CDR3 is TGTGCCACCGGGGGTGCTGGGGCAGATACGCAGTATTTT. Translated: CATGGAGADTQYF.

This clone was detected only a few times. The chain carries TRBV6-1 and TRBJ1-5, with unresolved D. This CDR3 spans 13 amino acids. CDR1 is MNHNS, CDR2 SASEGT, per germline. V was cut by 3 bases and J by 5 bases, with 8 bases left in between. As DNA, the CDR3 is TGTGCCAGCAGTGACAGCGGGTATCAGCCCCAGCATTTT. Protein product: CASSDSGYQPQHF.

The chain employs TRBV7-3 and TRBJ2-3, with TRBD2 as a possible D gene (5 bases). The germline V gene has CDR1 SGHTA and CDR2 FQGTGA. The CDR3 totals 15 residues. The V end was cut by 5 bases, the J end by 1 base, with 13 bases between. The CDR3 nucleotides read TGTGCCAGCAGCCCGACCGGGATCGGCACAGATACGCAGTATTTT. Residues: CASSPTGIGTDTQYF.

The chain has TRBV5-4 and TRBJ2-1, with 8 positions matching TRBD2. Germline V lookup: CDR1 SGHNT, CDR2 YYREEE (reference sequence). This CDR3 contains 16 residues. The J segment lost 0 bases and the V segment lost 5 bases, leaving 7 bases of the junction unmatched. For the CDR3, the DNA is TGTGCCAGCAGTTCAGTCAGCGGGAGCTCCTACAATGAGCAGTTCTTC. This gives the protein CASSSVSGSSYNEQFF.

This chain uses TRBV6-5 with TRBJ1-2; D may be TRBD1 (6 bases). CDR3 length equals 13 residues. Germline values: CDR1 MNHEY, CDR2 SVGAGI. V was cut by 2 bases and J by 7 bases, with 11 bases left in between. CDR3 bases: TGTGCCAGCAGTTACAATACCAGGGGTGGCTACACCTTC. The encoded protein is CASSYNTRGGYTF.